What follows are 9 T cell receptor beta chains derived from one specimen sequenced in a study of T cell repertoires in cytomegalovirus infection. From the reads, TCRdb called clonotypes with MiXCR, one entry per CDR3 protein. The sample contains 550,000 to 700,000 distinct CDR3 sequences, 40% of which appear only once. Antigens for these TCRs are unknown. The material was cultured PBMCs, obtained from culture after CMV antigen stimulation. The receptor source for this set is a human donor in good health (CMV status not recorded). Some clones in this sample may be carry-over from other donors' samples.

The genes are TRBV28 and TRBJ2-6, with 8 bases aligning to TRBD1. Germline CDR1 reads MDHEN; CDR2 reads SYDVKM. The CDR3 has 20 residues. Trimming took 2 bases from V and 0 from J; bases not matched to a gene: 12. In DNA form, the CDR3 reads TGTGCCAGCAGTTTACGAAGGAGACAGGGGACGTTCTCTGGGGCCAACGTCCTGACTTTC. Translation: CASSLRRRQGTFSGANVLTF.

This clonotype has ten or more counts. The chain combines TRBV7-2 with TRBJ1-5; no reliable D call. The V end lost 5 bases, the J end lost 3 bases, and 8 bases lay between the germline ends. Germline CDR1 SGHTA, CDR2 FQGNSA. CDR3 length equals 13 residues. The CDR3 DNA is TGTGCCAGCAGCCTAAGGACCAATCAGCCCCAGCATTTT. This translates into CASSLRTNQPQHF.

V usage is TRBV7-9 and J usage is TRBJ1-2; D unclear. The CDR3 totals 15 residues. V was trimmed by 5 bases and J by 5 bases, leaving 18 bases between them. CDR1 SEHNR and CDR2 FQNEAQ come from the germline V gene (reference sequence). The CDR3 here is CASSTRDRHSYGYTF. The CDR3 DNA follows: TGTGCCAGCAGCACTAGAGATCGGCATAGTTATGGCTACACCTTC.

The chain recombines TRBV7-9 with TRBJ2-7, with D perhaps matching TRBD2 (5 bases). There are 15 residues in the CDR3. Looked up from germline, CDR1 is SEHNR and CDR2 is FQNEAQ (reference sequence). V gave up 5 bases and J gave up 0 bases, with 14 bases separating them. DNA for the CDR3: TGTGCCAGCAGCATCACCGGGATTTACTCCTACGAGCAGTACTTC. Its translation is CASSITGIYSYEQYF.

This clonotype is a singleton in its sample. The V call is TRBV4-3, the J call TRBJ2-1; D gene unclear. CDR3 length equals 13 residues. The germline CDR1 and CDR2 sequences are LGHNA and YSLEER. Trimming stripped 2 bases from V and 9 bases from J, with 11 bases between. Here the CDR3 reads CASSQRMVTEQFF. The CDR3 DNA reads as TGCGCCAGCAGCCAACGAATGGTGACTGAGCAGTTCTTC.

V usage is TRBV7-6 and J usage is TRBJ2-3; 7 bases line up with TRBD2. Trimming removed 2 bases from V and 6 bases from J; junction bases left unmatched: 14. CDR3 length: 17 residues. The germline V gene encodes CDR1 SGHVS and CDR2 FNYEAQ. CDR3 nucleotides: TGTGCCAGCAGCTTAAGGATCCGGGGGGACTATCTGGATACGCAGTATTTT. The encoded protein is CASSLRIRGDYLDTQYF.

This chain connects TRBV5-4 to TRBJ2-2; 11 bases fit TRBD2. CDR3 length: 18 amino acids. Germline lookup yields CDR1 SGHNT and CDR2 YYREEE (reference sequence). V shed 5 bases and J 0 bases; nucleotides not matched to a gene: 9. In DNA form, the CDR3 reads TGTGCCAGCAGGGTGGGGCTAGCGGGAGGTACGAACACCGGGGAGCTGTTTTTT. Its translation is CASRVGLAGGTNTGELFF.

The rearrangement links TRBV7-2 to TRBJ1-2; D not resolved. Germline loops: CDR1 SGHTA, CDR2 FQGNSA. This CDR3 is 13 amino acids long. V lost 1 base and J lost 4, with 7 bases in between. CDR3 residues: CASSLDGFYGYTF. In nucleotides, the CDR3 is TGTGCCAGCAGCTTAGACGGCTTCTATGGCTACACCTTC.

This clonotype occurred a few times. The chain employs TRBV12-3 or TRBV12-4 and TRBJ1-4; D remains ambiguous. Trimming took off 7 bases at V and 8 bases at J, with 23 bases between the two ends. This CDR3 comprises 16 residues. The CDR3 sequence: CASTALTPGVLEKLFF. CDR3 nucleotides: TGTGCCAGCACCGCGTTGACCCCTGGGGTATTGGAAAAACTGTTTTTT.